Presented here are 8 T cell receptor beta chains from one specimen sequenced in a study of T cells in women clearing cervical HPV infection. The protocol was immunoSEQ multiplex PCR, while the TCRdb copy is restricted to in-frame clones and leaves out a portion. The listing records roughly 30,000 clones. The specimen sequenced was blood buffy coat. The origin of the receptors is a woman aged 18-70 years with a cervical HPV16 infection that either progressed to CIN3+ or cleared (not recorded which).

About this clone itself: Read data end 3 residues before the CDR3 end; the end is taken from the germline J gene. The V gene is TRBV5-1, the J gene TRBJ2-3; possibly TRBD1 or TRBD2 for D (5 bases each). The CDR3 extends over 14 amino acids. CDR1 and CDR2 (germline): SGHRS, YFSETQ. The chain's CDR3 is CASSGSSLGETQYF. CDR3 DNA, as far as it was read: TGCGCCAGCAGCGGATCAAGTTTAGGGGAGACG.

With regard to this clone: The CDR3 end falls 3 residues outside the read, so it is completed with the germline J gene. The chain employs TRBV20-1 and TRBJ1-2; TRBD1 agrees at 8 bases. This CDR3 contains 15 residues. The J segment lost 0 bases and the V segment lost 3 bases, leaving 6 bases of the junction unmatched. Germline V gene sequence: CDR1 DFQATT, CDR2 SNEGSKA (reference sequence). CDR3 region: CSARGTGPSNYGYTF. The CDR3 bases that were read are TGCAGTGCTAGGGGGACAGGTCCCTCTAACTATGGC.

Points on this clone: Coverage ceases 3 residues before the CDR3 finishes, and the germline J gene fills in the end. V usage is TRBV13 and J usage is TRBJ2-2; 9 bases fit TRBD2. The CDR3 sequence is 17 residues long. Germline loops: CDR1 PRHDT, CDR2 FYEKMQ (reference sequence). Unmatched junction bases numbered 9, after V lost 4 bases and J lost 3 bases. CDR3: CASSSRASGADTGELFF. The CDR3 bases that were read are TGTGCCAGCAGCTCCCGGGCTAGCGGGGCGGACACCGGGGAG.

Regarding this clone: The CDR3 end is not reached by the read, which stops 3 residues before it; the germline J gene fills it in. The rearrangement uses TRBV5-5 and TRBJ1-5; 7 bases fit TRBD1. Germline assignment: CDR1 SGHKS and CDR2 YYEKEE (reference sequence). The CDR3 is 15 amino acids. The V gene end was trimmed by 2 bases and the J gene end by 0 bases; junction bases not matched to a gene: 2. The CDR3 bases that were read are TGTGCCAGCAGCTTACAGGGGTATAGCAATCAGCCC. Translation: CASSLQGYSNQP. The CDR3 in full is CASSLQGYSNQPQHF. The whole variable domain, remainder taken from reference TRBV5-5 and TRBJ1-5, is DAGVTQSPTHLIKTRGQQVTLRCSPISGHKSVSWYQQVLGQGPQFIFQYYEKEERGRGNFPDRFSARQFPNYSSELNVNALLLGDSALYLCASSLQGYSNQPQHFGDGTRLSIL.

About this clone itself: The read falls 3 residues short of the CDR3 end, and the missing part is taken from the germline J gene. This chain connects TRBV5-5 to TRBJ1-1, with D unresolved. The CDR3 sequence is 14 residues long. Per the germline V gene, CDR1 is SGHKS and CDR2 is YYEKEE (reference sequence). Between the trimmed V and J ends, which lost 1 base and 7 bases, there was a span of 14 bases. The CDR3 spells CASSLSPTAGEAFF. Partial CDR3 DNA: TGTGCCAGCAGCTTGTCCCCCACAGCCGGTGAA.

Concerning this clone itself: The CDR3 extends 3 residues past the end of the read, so its final part is completed from the germline J gene. The chain employs TRBV20-1 and TRBJ2-1; the match to TRBD2 covers 11 bases. From germline, CDR1 is DFQATT and CDR2 SNEGSKA (reference sequence). The ends lost 2 bases at V and 3 bases at J; junction bases unmatched: 3. This CDR3 spans 15 amino acids. CDR3 DNA (partial): TGCAGTGCTAGAAGACTAGCGGGGAGCTACAATGAG. Its translation is CSARRLAGSYNE. The whole CDR3 sequence is CSARRLAGSYNEQFF.

As for this clone: The CDR3 end is not reached by the read, which stops 3 residues before it; the germline J gene fills it in. The V and J genes are TRBV29-1 and TRBJ2-1; TRBD1 is a possible D gene (5 bases). Germline loops: CDR1 SQVTM, CDR2 ANQGSEA. With 4 bases removed from V and 8 bases from J, the gap between germline ends came to 15 bases. This CDR3 is built from 13 residues. CDR3 sequence: CSVGGRVRDEQFF. The DNA read from the CDR3 is TGCAGCGTTGGGGGCAGGGTCCGGGATGAG.

As for this clone: The CDR3 is cut off 3 residues early in the read; its end comes from the germline J gene. This chain uses TRBV4-1 with TRBJ2-3; TRBD1 is a possible D gene (5 bases). Looked up from germline, CDR1 is MGHRA and CDR2 is YSYEKL. There are 16 residues in the CDR3. The CDR3 region is CASSPQGGRNQETQYF. The sequenced part of the CDR3 DNA is TGCGCCAGCAGCCCGCAGGGCGGACGGAACCAAGAGACG.